The sequence of this T cell receptor beta chain was determined in a study of a mutant IDH1 vaccine in newly diagnosed glioma. Whole-study context: Treated individuals were 62.5% male and roughly 40% female, averaging about 40 years of age. Beforehand, treatment had been radiotherapy, temozolomide, or both; the majority received both. General study findings and limits: In roughly 93% of patients, immune responses induced by the vaccine occurred. Whatever changes occurred in top peripheral T cell clonotypes seemed unrelated to pseudoprogression.

Profiled with immunoSEQ multiplex PCR; TCRdb holds only in-frame clones, not every one. Among approximately 36,000 clones listed, around 80% were seen once. Described time point: baseline, week 1 (first vaccination visit). The treatment here: pre-vaccination baseline after standard-of-care therapy. Notes on this clone: Its antigen is still unknown.

The germline CDR1 and CDR2 sequences are KGHSH and LQKENI. There are 13 residues in the CDR3. V shed 0 bases and J shed 4 bases, with 7 bases lying between them. The TCR sequence derives from a man aged 40-49 years with glioma. Some clones in this sample may be carry-over from other donors' samples. The sequencing here drew on PBMCs, taken from a glioma patient treated with radiotherapy, temozolomide or both. V usage is TRBV18 and J usage is TRBJ2-7; D not resolved. The CDR3 here is CASSPPGWYEQYF. The CDR3 coding sequence is TGTGCCAGCTCACCACCAGGGTGGTACGAGCAGTACTTC.